This record looks at one T cell receptor beta chain sequence and its context. As yet, its antigen is unknown. Profiling relied on immunoSEQ multiplex PCR, and the TCRdb table lists in-frame clones only, not all of them. The sample lists about 59,000 clones, roughly nine tenths occurring once. Germline CDR1 and CDR2: MNHEY and SMNVEV (reference sequence). The CDR3 covers 16 residues. V gave up 2 bases and J gave up 5 bases, with 13 bases separating them. The data stem from a study of T cell responses to AZD1222 COVID-19 vaccine. Study-wide points: Donors were chiefly white British, with a greater number of females, and clonal diversity was perhaps underestimated. AZD1222 recipients seropositive at baseline numbered only six. Spike-specific TCR breadth and depth both grew after two AZD1222 doses.

This chain uses TRBV27 with TRBJ1-6; D gene unclear. This specimen consisted of peripheral blood, obtained 28 days after the second AZD1222 dose. The TCR sequence derives from an adult who received the AZD1222 COVID-19 vaccine. For the CDR3, the DNA is TGTGCCAGCAGTTTACGCCCGGCGGGAGATAATTCACCCCTCCACTTT. Encoded protein: CASSLRPAGDNSPLHF.